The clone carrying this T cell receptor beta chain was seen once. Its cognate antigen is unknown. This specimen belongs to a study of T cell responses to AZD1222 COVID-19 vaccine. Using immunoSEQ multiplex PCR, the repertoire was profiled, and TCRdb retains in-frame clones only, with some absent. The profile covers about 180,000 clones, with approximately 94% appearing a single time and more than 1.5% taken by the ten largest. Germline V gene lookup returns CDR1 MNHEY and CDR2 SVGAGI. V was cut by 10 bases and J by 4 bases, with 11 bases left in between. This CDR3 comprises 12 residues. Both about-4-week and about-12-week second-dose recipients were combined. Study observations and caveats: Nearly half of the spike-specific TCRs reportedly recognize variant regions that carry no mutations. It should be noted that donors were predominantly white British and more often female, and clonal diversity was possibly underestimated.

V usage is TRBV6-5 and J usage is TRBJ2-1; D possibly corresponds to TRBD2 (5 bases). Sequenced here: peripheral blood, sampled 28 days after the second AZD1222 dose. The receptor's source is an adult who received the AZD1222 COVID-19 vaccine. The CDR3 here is CATSAEYNEQFF. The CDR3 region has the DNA TGTGCCACCTCAGCGGAATACAATGAGCAGTTCTTC.